These 32 T cell receptor beta chains originate from one sample sequenced in a study of blood T cell repertoires in COVID-19. The method was immunoSEQ multiplex PCR; TCRdb's version includes in-frame clones alone and lacks a portion of them. The sample lists just under 150,000 clones, roughly 80% occurring once. The specimen was peripheral blood. These receptors originate from a human donor in a cohort sampled during active COVID-19.

The chain employs TRBV19 and TRBJ2-1, with TRBD2 identical over 9 bases. With V trimmed by 7 bases and J by 4 bases, 5 bases remained unmatched. This CDR3 region has 14 residues. CDR1 LNHDA and CDR2 SQIVND come from the germline V gene (reference sequence). CDR3 sequence (DNA): TGTGCCAGTACCCTAGCGGGGCAATACAATGAGCAGTTCTTC. The encoded protein is CASTLAGQYNEQFF.

The chain uses TRBV19 and TRBJ1-5; TRBD1 is a possible D gene (5 bases). Germline CDR1 and CDR2: LNHDA and SQIVND (reference sequence). V lost 1 base and J 4 bases, leaving 11 bases between the germline ends. The CDR3 is made up of 15 amino acids. CDR3 sequence reads: CASSIAGFLNQPQHF. The CDR3 region has the DNA TGTGCCAGTAGTATAGCAGGGTTTTTAAATCAGCCCCAGCATTTT. The whole variable domain, filled in from reference TRBV19 and TRBJ1-5, reads DGGITQSPKYLFRKEGQNVTLSCEQNLNHDAMYWYRQDPGQGLRLIYYSQIVNDFQKGDIAEGYSVSREKKESFPLTVTSAQKNPTAFYLCASSIAGFLNQPQHFGDGTRLSIL.

The V call is TRBV2, the J call TRBJ1-5; D uncertain. Between the trimmed V and J ends, which lost 2 bases and 4 bases, there was a span of 6 bases. Germline V lookup: CDR1 SNHLY, CDR2 FYNNEI. This CDR3 has 13 residues. CDR3 DNA sequence: TGTGCCAGCAGTGAACCGGAGAATCAGCCCCAGCATTTT. It translates to CASSEPENQPQHF.

This clone has a single count. The chain uses TRBV6-5 and TRBJ2-7; TRBD2 might be the D (5 bases). The V gene's germline CDR1 is MNHEY and CDR2 SVGAGI. V lost 8 bases and J lost 0, with 14 bases in between. The CDR3 runs 14 residues. CDR3 nucleotides: TGTGCCAGCCTTAGGGCGGGCGGCTCCTACGAGCAGTACTTC. Translation: CASLRAGGSYEQYF.

The chain is built from TRBV19 and TRBJ1-5; 8 bases line up with TRBD1. The CDR3 covers 14 residues. The V segment lost 9 bases and the J segment 5 bases; nucleotides outside the gene matches: 9. Germline CDR1 LNHDA, CDR2 SQIVND (reference sequence). As DNA, the CDR3 is TGTGCCAGCAAAGCCGGGACAGGAGATCAGCCCCAGCATTTT. Translated, it gives CASKAGTGDQPQHF.

This clone was counted a single time. The V gene is TRBV2, the J gene TRBJ2-4; weak D call: TRBD1 (6 bases). The germline V gene encodes CDR1 SNHLY and CDR2 FYNNEI. The CDR3 sequence is 13 residues long. Trimming took 7 bases from V and 1 from J, leaving 8 bases between them. The DNA for the CDR3 is TGTGCCAGCACCGGACAGGCCAAAAACATTCAGTACTTC. It encodes CASTGQAKNIQYF.

Comments on this clone: One end of the junction does not line up with germline, which may come from a read error. This chain uses TRBV7-9 with TRBJ2-1, with D unclear. This CDR3 is built from 13 residues. From germline, CDR1 is SEHNR and CDR2 FQNEAQ (reference sequence). The CDR3 DNA reads TGTGCCAGCAGCTTAAACTCCGACAATGAGCAGTTCTTC. Translation: CASSLNSDNEQFF.

This clone was seen more than once but under ten times. V is TRBV28 and J is TRBJ1-5; the match to TRBD1 covers 7 bases. V lost 6 bases to trimming and J lost 7 bases; unmatched junction nucleotides: 9. The CDR3 loop spans 14 amino acids. In germline, CDR1 is MDHEN, CDR2 SYDVKM. CDR3 DNA: TGTGCCAGCAGCAATCGACAGGGTCGACAGCCCCAGCATTTT. The encoded protein is CASSNRQGRQPQHF.

The chain joins TRBV9 to TRBJ1-4, with 9 bases fitting TRBD1. With V trimmed by 4 bases and J by 8 bases, 9 bases remained unmatched. Germline V lookup: CDR1 SGDLS, CDR2 YYNGEE. The CDR3 extends over 15 amino acids. CDR3 nucleotides: TGTGCCAGCAGCACGGGACAGGGAGGAGGGGAAAAACTGTTTTTT. It encodes CASSTGQGGGEKLFF.

The chain uses TRBV7-9 and TRBJ1-4, with TRBD1 matching over 8 bases. Trimming removed 11 bases from V and 7 bases from J; junction bases left unmatched: 6. CDR1 is SEHNR, CDR2 FQNEAQ, per germline (reference sequence). CDR3 length: 12 residues. As DNA, the CDR3 is TGTGCCGGACAGGGAGGGGGTGAAAAACTGTTTTTT. It encodes CAGQGGGEKLFF.

The J gene is TRBJ1-1, the V gene TRBV6-4; the match to TRBD1 covers 8 bases. The CDR3 runs to 14 residues. Germline V CDR1 and CDR2: MRHNA, SNTAGT. Losses at the gene ends were 6 bases for V and 3 bases for J; bases not matched to a gene: 6. In DNA, the CDR3 is TGTGCCAGCAGAGATACGGACAGGGACACTGAAGCTTTCTTT. Its translation: CASRDTDRDTEAFF.

This chain links TRBV10-1 with TRBJ1-4, with D unresolved. Germline V gene data show CDR1 as WNHNN and CDR2 as SYGVQD (reference sequence). V was pared by 0 bases and J by 0 bases, with 8 bases between. The CDR3 covers 16 residues. The CDR3 sequence: CASSESRQATNEKLFF. CDR3 DNA: TGCGCCAGCAGTGAGTCCCGGCAGGCAACTAATGAAAAACTGTTTTTT.

V gene TRBV7-8 combines with J gene TRBJ1-2; D possibly corresponds to TRBD1 (6 bases). This CDR3 spans 13 amino acids. The V and J ends lost 1 base and 3 bases respectively, with 6 bases between them. The germline CDR1 and CDR2 sequences are SGHVS and FQNEAQ. The CDR3 here is CASSLDRDYGYTF. The CDR3 nucleotides read TGTGCCAGCAGCTTAGACAGGGACTATGGCTACACCTTC.

Notes on this clone: A single base separates this from a much larger clone, so it may be a read error. The genes are TRBV2 and TRBJ1-2; the match to TRBD1 covers 10 bases. V gave up 5 bases and J gave up 8 bases; unmatched junction bases: 14. Germline CDR1 and CDR2: SNHLY and FYNNEI. The CDR3 extends over 16 amino acids. The CDR3 DNA is TGTGCCAGCAGTCCGACCGGGACAGGGGTGGGGGTGGGCTACACCTTC. It yields the protein CASSPTGTGVGVGYTF.

A remark on this clone: A junction boundary mismatches the germline segment, possibly from a read error. This sequence joins TRBV7-7 and TRBJ2-3; TRBD1 aligns across 7 bases. The CDR3 is 15 amino acids. Germline-derived CDR1 and CDR2 are SSHAT and FNYEAQ (reference sequence). CDR3 DNA: TGTGCTAGCAGCCCTCAGGGGGTTTTTACAGATACGCAGTATTTT. Translation gives CASSPQGVFTDTQYF.

The gene calls are TRBV19 and TRBJ2-6; 11 nucleotides align to TRBD1. Germline loops: CDR1 LNHDA, CDR2 SQIVND (reference sequence). Trimming cost V 4 bases and J 3 bases; bases outside gene matches: 2. This CDR3 region has 16 residues. CDR3: CASSRGQGVGANVLTF. The CDR3 DNA sequence: TGTGCCAGTAGTAGGGGACAGGGGGTTGGGGCCAACGTCCTGACTTTC. Filled out from reference TRBV19 and TRBJ2-6, the complete variable domain reads DGGITQSPKYLFRKEGQNVTLSCEQNLNHDAMYWYRQDPGQGLRLIYYSQIVNDFQKGDIAEGYSVSREKKESFPLTVTSAQKNPTAFYLCASSRGQGVGANVLTFGAGSRLTVL.

This chain uses TRBV5-1 with TRBJ2-1, with 9 bases matching TRBD1. Germline assignment: CDR1 SGHRS and CDR2 YFSETQ. The ends lost 3 bases at V and 2 bases at J; junction bases unmatched: 3. The CDR3 covers 15 residues. The CDR3 loop reads CASSSGQGPYNEQFF. CDR3 nucleotide sequence: TGCGCCAGCAGCTCCGGACAGGGGCCCTACAATGAGCAGTTCTTC.

The chain recombines TRBV7-9 with TRBJ1-3; the D is unclear. CDR3 length: 16 amino acids. V was pared by 1 base and J by 1 base, with 11 bases between. Per germline, CDR1 SEHNR and CDR2 FQNEAQ (reference sequence). The CDR3 is CASSLGVGFSGNTIYF. CDR3 coding DNA: TGTGCCAGCAGCTTAGGAGTCGGGTTTTCTGGAAACACCATATATTTT.

CDR3 residues: CSASGQANTEAFF. The CDR3 DNA follows: TGCAGTGCTAGTGGGCAGGCGAACACTGAAGCTTTCTTT. The chain links TRBV20-1 to TRBJ1-1; D remains unclear. The CDR3 consists of 13 residues. Germline lookup yields CDR1 DFQATT and CDR2 SNEGSKA (reference sequence). Between the trimmed V and J ends, which lost 3 bases and 1 base, there was a span of 9 bases.

This clone was counted only a few times. Germline is not matched at one junction end, which may reflect a read error. The chain couples TRBV7-7 to TRBJ2-1; no clear D. The length of the CDR3 is 18 residues. CDR1 SSHAT and CDR2 FNYEAQ come from the germline V gene (reference sequence). In DNA, the CDR3 is TGTGCTAGCAGCTTTCTCCCCCCGGAGAGGTTGCAAACTGGTGAGCAGTTCTTC. It codes for CASSFLPPERLQTGEQFF.

This clone was recorded once. The chain uses TRBV5-4 and TRBJ1-4; a possible D gene is TRBD1 (5 bases). The CDR3 covers 15 residues. Trimming took 5 bases from V and 0 from J, leaving 11 bases between them. Germline-derived CDR1 and CDR2 are SGHNT and YYREEE (reference sequence). CDR3 amino acids: CASSPTGATNEKLFF. The CDR3 bases are TGTGCCAGCAGTCCTACAGGAGCAACTAATGAAAAACTGTTTTTT.

The chain joins TRBV7-9 to TRBJ2-5; weak D call: TRBD2 (5 bases). Germline values: CDR1 SEHNR, CDR2 FQNEAQ (reference sequence). The CDR3 totals 13 residues. The ends were cut back, 2 bases at V and 2 bases at J, with 6 bases in the middle. CDR3 protein: CASSLRGQETQYF. CDR3 nucleotide sequence: TGTGCCAGCAGCTTACGAGGGCAAGAGACCCAGTACTTC. The whole variable domain, filled in from reference TRBV7-9 and TRBJ2-5, reads DTGVSQNPRHKITKRGQNVTFRCDPISEHNRLYWYRQTLGQGPEFLTYFQNEAQLEKSRLLSDRFSAERPKGSFSTLEIQRTEQGDSAMYLCASSLRGQETQYFGPGTRLLVL.

On this clone: A junction boundary mismatches the germline segment, possibly from a read error. CDR3 coding DNA: TGTGCCCGCAGGGACTCGGGGGGGGCGGGGGCCAACGTCCTGACTTTC. Translating it yields CARRDSGGAGANVLTF. V gene TRBV6-4 combines with J gene TRBJ2-6, with 8 nucleotides matching TRBD2. Germline values: CDR1 MRHNA, CDR2 SNTAGT. The CDR3 is 16 residues long.

This chain links TRBV6-5 with TRBJ1-3, with D maybe TRBD1 (6 bases). Germline V gene sequence: CDR1 MNHEY, CDR2 SVGAGI. The CDR3 has 15 residues. The V and J ends lost 6 bases and 0 bases respectively, with 12 bases between them. The CDR3 DNA is TGTGCCAGCAGGGCTACAGGGTTCTCTGGAAACACCATATATTTT. It translates to CASRATGFSGNTIYF.

The chain recombines TRBV7-2 with TRBJ1-3, with no clear D. The germline V gene encodes CDR1 SGHTA and CDR2 FQGNSA. Trimming removed 3 bases from V and 0 bases from J, with 12 bases in between. CDR3 length: 16 amino acids. DNA of the CDR3: TGTGCCAGCAGCTTTGGGAGTGCCCTCTCTGGAAACACCATATATTTT. Translated: CASSFGSALSGNTIYF.

This chain joins TRBV18 and TRBJ1-1, with D possibly TRBD1 on 5 matching bases. V dropped 4 bases and J dropped 4 bases, with 13 bases sitting between them. Germline CDR1 and CDR2: KGHSH and LQKENI. CDR3 size: 14 residues. In DNA form, the CDR3 reads TGTGCCAGCTCACTCGGGAGTGGGGGCACTGAAGCTTTCTTT. It yields the protein CASSLGSGGTEAFF.

The CDR3 DNA is TGCAGCGTCCGGGAGACAGGGTCCTACAATGAGCAGTTCTTC. It yields the protein CSVRETGSYNEQFF. The chain links TRBV29-1 to TRBJ2-1; D is perhaps TRBD1 (7 bases). This CDR3 spans 14 amino acids. V was cut by 6 bases and J by 1 base, with 13 bases left in between. Looked up from germline, CDR1 is SQVTM and CDR2 is ANQGSEA.

The rearrangement uses TRBV6-6 and TRBJ1-6, with D perhaps TRBD1 (5 bases). The CDR3 extends over 15 amino acids. Trimming removed 6 bases from V and 6 bases from J, with 15 bases in between. Germline V gives CDR1 MNHNY, CDR2 SVGAGI (reference sequence). The CDR3 nucleotides read TGTGCCAGCAGCCCACCGGGGGGTTCTAATTCACCCCTCCACTTT. Protein sequence: CASSPPGGSNSPLHF.

The rearrangement uses TRBV7-8 and TRBJ1-1; 7 bases map to TRBD1. The trim removed 6 bases at V and 0 bases at J, leaving 7 bases unmatched. Germline V lookup: CDR1 SGHVS, CDR2 FQNEAQ. The CDR3 loop spans 15 amino acids. The CDR3 loop reads CASRRGPGMNTEAFF. CDR3 DNA sequence: TGTGCCAGCAGAAGGGGGCCCGGGATGAACACTGAAGCTTTCTTT.

The chain combines TRBV7-8 with TRBJ1-5; D possibly corresponds to TRBD1 (5 bases). CDR3 length: 15 amino acids. CDR1 is SGHVS, CDR2 FQNEAQ, per germline. Trimming left V 4 bases short and J 5 bases short, with 15 bases between. Written as DNA, the CDR3 is TGTGCCAGCAGCTGGGGCGCCTCGGGGGATCAGCCCCAGCATTTT. It yields the protein CASSWGASGDQPQHF.

The V and J genes are TRBV7-9 and TRBJ2-7; D is perhaps TRBD2 (5 bases). This CDR3 has 13 residues. Germline lookup yields CDR1 SEHNR and CDR2 FQNEAQ (reference sequence). Trimming shortened V by 1 base and J by 3 bases, and 7 bases separated the two germline ends. The CDR3 DNA reads TGTGCCAGCAGCTTAGGGAGCGGCTACGAGCAGTACTTC. This gives the protein CASSLGSGYEQYF.

V is TRBV20-1 and J is TRBJ2-5, with 8 bases lining up with TRBD2. V lost 3 bases and J lost 5; bases outside the gene matches: 8. The CDR3 loop spans 14 amino acids. Per germline, CDR1 DFQATT and CDR2 SNEGSKA (reference sequence). The CDR3 DNA follows: TGCAGTGCTAGTAACGGGAGGGCCGGTGAGACCCAGTACTTC. As protein: CSASNGRAGETQYF.